This T cell receptor beta chain comes out of a study of shared clonotypes between healthy human individuals. Findings of the study overall: Generally, estimated richness proved larger in naive subsets than it did in memory subsets.

The CDR3 has 13 amino acids. CDR1 and CDR2 from the germline V gene are KGHSH and LQKENI. Trimming cost V 1 base and J 7 bases, with 7 bases left between them. The investigators split CD4+ cells into a CD45RA+ naive subset and a CD45RA-negative memory subset. Deep was the level at which the assay was run. Profiling relied on immunoSEQ multiplex PCR, and the TCRdb table lists in-frame clones only, not all of them. The repertoire consists of hundreds of thousands of clones, with 95% to 98% occurring once and the leading ten covering about 0.06%. Note on this clone: No antigen is known for it.

This receptor was taken from a woman aged 25 to 39 in good health. Sequenced input: naive CD4+ T cells sorted from blood. The sample's subset: CD45RA+ positively selected. J is TRBJ1-4 and V is TRBV18; the D gene is possibly TRBD1 (5 bases). CDR3 in DNA: TGTGCCAGCTCACCACGGCAGGGTGAAAAACTGTTTTTT. It codes for CASSPRQGEKLFF.